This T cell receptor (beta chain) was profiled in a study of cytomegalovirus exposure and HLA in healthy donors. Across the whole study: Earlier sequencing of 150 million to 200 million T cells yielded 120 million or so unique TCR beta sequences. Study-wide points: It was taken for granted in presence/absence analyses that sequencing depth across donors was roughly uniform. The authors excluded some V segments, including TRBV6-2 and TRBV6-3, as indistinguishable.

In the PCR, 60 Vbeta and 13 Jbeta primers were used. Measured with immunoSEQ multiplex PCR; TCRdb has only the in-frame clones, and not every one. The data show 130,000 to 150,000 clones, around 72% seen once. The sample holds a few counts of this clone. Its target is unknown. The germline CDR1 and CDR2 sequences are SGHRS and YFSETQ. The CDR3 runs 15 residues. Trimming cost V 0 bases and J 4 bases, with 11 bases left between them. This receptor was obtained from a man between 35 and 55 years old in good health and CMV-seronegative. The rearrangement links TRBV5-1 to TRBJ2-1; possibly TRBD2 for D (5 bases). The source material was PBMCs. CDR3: CASSLAGIAYNEQFF. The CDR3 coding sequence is TGCGCCAGCAGCTTGGCCGGGATAGCTTACAATGAGCAGTTCTTC.